The 21 T cell receptor beta chains below all came from one sample that was sequenced in a study of blood T cells in healthy people across ages. Sample-barcoded 5' priming and a J-beta primer mix drove a second PCR of about 7 to 12 cycles. TCRdb re-called the 5' RACE reads with MiXCR, one entry per CDR3 protein. Of about 730,000 distinct CDR3 sequences listed, about 40% were seen once; the top ten hold 20% to 25%. Material for sequencing was blood. These receptors all come from a woman aged 55-69 years in good health.

The V call is TRBV6-2 or TRBV6-3, the J call TRBJ2-5; D call uncertain. Germline V CDR1 and CDR2: MNHEY, SVGEGT. This CDR3 comprises 12 residues. The V end lost 6 bases, the J end lost 11 bases, and 16 bases lay between the germline ends. CDR3 residues: CASSHSHNEQYF. CDR3 bases: TGTGCCAGCAGCCACTCACACAATGAGCAGTACTTC.

The V gene is TRBV4-3, the J gene TRBJ1-2; 9 positions match TRBD1. The length of the CDR3 is 14 residues. Germline CDR1 LGHNA, CDR2 YSLEER. Trimming at V came to 0 bases and at J to 10 bases, leaving 6 bases not matched to a gene. The CDR3 here is CASSQDGTGIAYTF. The CDR3, as DNA: TGCGCCAGCAGCCAAGACGGGACAGGGATTGCCTACACCTTC.

The J gene is TRBJ2-7, the V gene TRBV20-1; D is unclear. Trimming shortened V by 0 bases and J by 3 bases, and 6 bases separated the two germline ends. Germline V gives CDR1 DFQATT, CDR2 SNEGSKA (reference sequence). The CDR3 runs to 12 residues. The CDR3 sequence is CSARDSNYEQYF. CDR3 nucleotide sequence: TGCAGTGCTAGAGATTCGAACTACGAGCAGTACTTC.

As concerns this clonotype: A read error may account for a junction end that differs from germline. The chain uses TRBV27 and TRBJ1-2, with 10 bases fitting TRBD1. This CDR3 has 13 residues. Germline lookup yields CDR1 MNHEY and CDR2 SMNVEV (reference sequence). The chain's CDR3 is CASGTGANYGHTF. The CDR3 DNA reads as TGTGCCAGCGGGACAGGGGCTAACTATGGCCACACCTTC.

The chain links TRBV10-3 to TRBJ2-3, with no clear D. Trimming shortened V by 2 bases and J by 7 bases, and 16 bases separated the two germline ends. The germline V gene encodes CDR1 ENHRY and CDR2 SYGVKD. The CDR3 totals 15 residues. This CDR3 is CAISEPVLSPHTQYF. As DNA, the CDR3 is TGTGCCATCAGTGAGCCTGTATTGAGCCCACATACGCAGTATTTT.

The rearrangement links TRBV13 to TRBJ1-3, with D uncertain. In germline, CDR1 is PRHDT, CDR2 FYEKMQ (reference sequence). V dropped 3 bases and J dropped 3 bases, with 0 bases sitting between them. The CDR3 totals 11 residues. Here the CDR3 reads CASSFGNTIYF. The CDR3 nucleotides read TGTGCCAGCAGCTTTGGAAACACCATATATTTT.

CDR3 loop: CASSHPDGSPQHF. The CDR3 DNA follows: TGTGCCAGCAGCCACCCGGACGGATCGCCCCAGCATTTT. This chain joins TRBV6-2 or TRBV6-3 and TRBJ1-5, with unresolved D. Germline CDR1 reads MNHEY; CDR2 reads SVGEGT. Trimming left V 6 bases short and J 9 bases short, with 15 bases between. CDR3 length: 13 amino acids.

This chain uses TRBV20-1 with TRBJ1-5; no reliable D call. Trimming took off 0 bases at V and 0 bases at J, with 9 bases between the two ends. CDR1 is DFQATT and CDR2 is SNEGSKA in the germline V gene (reference sequence). The CDR3 sequence is 15 residues long. DNA of the CDR3: TGCAGTGCTAGAGATTTCGGGTATAGCAATCAGCCCCAGCATTTT. This gives the protein CSARDFGYSNQPQHF.

This clonotype has more than one count but fewer than ten. This sequence joins TRBV6-1 and TRBJ1-1; D is perhaps TRBD1 (5 bases). Germline V gene sequence: CDR1 MNHNS, CDR2 SASEGT. V was shortened by 4 bases and J by 1 base, with 10 bases between the two germline ends. CDR3 length: 14 residues. CDR3 nucleotides: TGTGCCAGCAGTGTGTCGGGACGGAACACTGAAGCTTTCTTT. Its protein product is CASSVSGRNTEAFF.

The chain has TRBV27 and TRBJ2-1; 7 bases map to TRBD1. The J call may be incorrect, as the DNA end agrees better with TRBJ2-7. Per germline, CDR1 MNHEY and CDR2 SMNVEV (reference sequence). The CDR3 has 16 residues. CDR3 sequence: CASSFDRESSYNEQYF. The CDR3 region has the DNA TGTGCCAGCAGTTTCGACAGGGAGAGCTCCTACAATGAGCAGTACTTC.

The chain recombines TRBV10-3 with TRBJ1-6; the D is unclear. The V end lost 11 bases, the J end lost 5 bases, and 13 bases lay between the germline ends. The CDR3 has 13 residues. The germline gives CDR1 ENHRY, CDR2 SYGVKD. CDR3: CAHTSANNSPLHF. The CDR3 nucleotides read TGTGCCCACACCTCCGCTAATAATTCACCCCTCCACTTT.

The J gene is TRBJ2-3, the V gene TRBV20-1; D is possibly TRBD2 (6 bases). Germline V gives CDR1 DFQATT, CDR2 SNEGSKA (reference sequence). V lost 5 bases and J lost 3, with 15 bases in between. The CDR3 consists of 14 residues. The CDR3 nucleotides read TGCAGTGCTTCCACGGGACTTTCAACAGATACGCAGTATTTT. As protein: CSASTGLSTDTQYF.

The J gene is TRBJ1-2, the V gene TRBV5-1, with D possibly matching TRBD1 (6 bases). The CDR3 totals 15 residues. Germline CDR1 SGHRS, CDR2 YFSETQ. V lost 1 base and J lost 1, with 11 bases in between. Here the CDR3 DNA reads TGCGCCAGCAGCTTGAACCAGGGGTTTAACTATGGCTACACCTTC. This codes for CASSLNQGFNYGYTF. The full variable domain, completed using reference TRBV5-1 and TRBJ1-2, is KAGVTQTPRYLIKTRGQQVTLSCSPISGHRSVSWYQQTPGQGLQFLFEYFSETQRNKGNFPGRFSGRQFSNSRSEMNVSTLELGDSALYLCASSLNQGFNYGYTFGSGTRLTVV.

This clonotype appeared a few times. The chain is built from TRBV7-2 and TRBJ2-1; 7 bases align to TRBD2. CDR3 size: 14 residues. Looked up from germline, CDR1 is SGHTA and CDR2 is FQGNSA. V lost 1 base to trimming and J lost 9 bases; unmatched junction nucleotides: 6. CDR3 DNA: TGTGCCAGCAGCTTAGACGGACTAGTCGGTGAGCAGTTCTTC. Translated, it gives CASSLDGLVGEQFF.

The V gene is TRBV7-2, the J gene TRBJ2-7; tentative D call: TRBD1 (6 bases). The germline V gene has CDR1 SGHTA and CDR2 FQGNSA. CDR3 length: 15 amino acids. The ends were cut back, 7 bases at V and 1 base at J, with 17 bases in the middle. The CDR3: CASIQDSAASYEQYF. The CDR3 nucleotides are TGTGCCAGCATCCAGGACAGCGCCGCTTCCTACGAGCAGTACTTC.

The chain has TRBV5-1 and TRBJ2-3; TRBD2 matches 9 bases. V dropped 3 bases and J dropped 4; count of bases not matched to a gene: 6. Germline V CDR1 and CDR2: SGHRS, YFSETQ. This CDR3 spans 15 amino acids. CDR3 nucleotides: TGCGCCAGCAGCTCTAGCGGGGTCGCGGCAGATACGCAGTATTTT. Translating gives CASSSSGVAADTQYF.

In this sample, this clonotype is medium-sized. The chain carries TRBV29-1 and TRBJ2-1; 7 bases match TRBD1. The germline V gene encodes CDR1 SQVTM and CDR2 ANQGSEA. The trim removed 5 bases at V and 2 bases at J, leaving 9 bases unmatched. The CDR3 extends over 15 amino acids. The CDR3 bases are TGCAGCGTTCAGACAGGGTCAAGTCCCTACAATGAGCAGTTCTTC. It specifies CSVQTGSSPYNEQFF.

The V call is TRBV7-3, the J call TRBJ1-2; D is possibly TRBD1 (5 bases). Per germline, CDR1 SGHTA and CDR2 FQGTGA. Trimming removed 5 bases from V and 7 bases from J, with 14 bases in between. The CDR3 is 13 amino acids. CDR3: CASSLEGQSGYTF. Here the CDR3 DNA reads TGTGCCAGCAGCCTCGAGGGGCAAAGTGGCTACACCTTC.

In this sample, this clonotype turned up a few times. The chain carries TRBV24-1 and TRBJ2-3, with TRBD2 identical over 8 bases. V shed 4 bases, J shed 1 base, and the junction held 3 bases outside the gene matches. This CDR3 has 15 residues. Germline CDR1 is KGHDR and CDR2 is SFDVKD. CDR3 nucleotides: TGTGCCACCAGTGAAACAGCGGGGGGCACAGATACGCAGTATTTT. This codes for CATSETAGGTDTQYF.

The chain uses TRBV2 and TRBJ2-3; D ambiguous. V was pared by 8 bases and J by 4 bases, with 13 bases between. Germline CDR1 SNHLY, CDR2 FYNNEI. This CDR3 has 13 residues. The CDR3 DNA follows: TGTGCCAGCGGCCTAGGGTGGGCAGATACGCAGTATTTT. This sequence encodes CASGLGWADTQYF. Full variable domain (rest looked up from reference TRBV2 and TRBJ2-3): EPEVTQTPSHQVTQMGQEVILRCVPISNHLYFYWYRQILGQKVEFLVSFYNNEISEKSEIFDDQFSVERPDGSNFTLKIRSTKLEDSAMYFCASGLGWADTQYFGPGTRLTVL.

This clonotype has a handful of counts. The chain joins TRBV6-1 to TRBJ1-5; possible D gene TRBD1, 6 bases. The V end lost 5 bases, the J end lost 1 base, and 21 bases lay between the germline ends. CDR3 length: 18 amino acids. Germline V gives CDR1 MNHNS, CDR2 SASEGT. The CDR3 DNA reads TGTGCCAGCAGTCGAAAAGGACAGCTTGGGACGAGCAATCAGCCCCAGCATTTT. The encoded protein is CASSRKGQLGTSNQPQHF.